These 10 T cell receptor beta chains share one sample of origin, sequenced in a study of shared clonotypes between healthy human individuals. This table comes from immunoSEQ multiplex PCR, and its TCRdb copy is limited to in-frame clones, with some not included. The sample has a few million clones, over 85% seen once. Cells designated naive CD8 were CD45RO-negative and were positively selected for CCR7, with terminally differentiated effector memory CD45RA+ cells excluded. The sequencing input was naive CD8+ T cells from PBMCs. These receptors were obtained from a young man in good health. Some clones in this sample may be carry-over from other donors' samples.

V usage is TRBV21-1 and J usage is TRBJ2-2. TRBV21-1 is a pseudogene segment. This CDR3 spans 15 amino acids. The CDR3 reads CASSTERHNTGELFF. CDR3 coding DNA: TGTGCCAGCAGCACGGAGCGACATAACACCGGGGAGCTGTTTTTT.

V and J are TRBV6-1 and TRBJ2-3, with TRBD2 identical over 7 bases. The V and J ends lost 10 bases and 0 bases, in that order; junction bases with no gene match: 10. Germline assignment: CDR1 MNHNS and CDR2 SASEGT. CDR3 length: 15 residues. The CDR3 sequence: CATQIWRESTDTQYF. CDR3 bases: TGTGCCACTCAGATCTGGCGGGAGAGCACAGATACGCAGTATTTT.

This clone was seen a handful of times. The rearrangement uses TRBV7-2 and TRBJ1-5; TRBD1 might be the D (5 bases). V lost 5 bases and J lost 2, with 16 bases in between. Germline assignment: CDR1 SGHTA and CDR2 FQGNSA. There are 16 residues in the CDR3. The chain's CDR3 is CASSLTDPRGNQPQHF. Here the CDR3 DNA reads TGTGCCAGCAGCCTTACAGACCCCAGGGGCAATCAGCCCCAGCATTTT. The full variable domain, completed using reference TRBV7-2 and TRBJ1-5, is GAGVSQSPSNKVTEKGKDVELRCDPISGHTALYWYRQSLGQGLEFLIYFQGNSAPDKSGLPSDRFSAERTGGSVSTLTIQRTQQEDSAVYLCASSLTDPRGNQPQHFGDGTRLSIL.

The chain combines TRBV6-1 with TRBJ2-1; D is ambiguous. V lost 0 bases to trimming and J lost 7 bases, with 13 bases between them. From germline, CDR1 is MNHNS and CDR2 SASEGT. CDR3 length: 15 amino acids. CDR3 residues: CASSEAITPMNEQFF. CDR3 coding DNA: TGTGCCAGCAGTGAAGCGATCACTCCAATGAATGAGCAGTTCTTC.

This chain joins TRBV28 and TRBJ2-7, with TRBD1 matching 7 bases. The CDR3 is made up of 15 amino acids. Germline V gene data show CDR1 as MDHEN and CDR2 as SYDVKM. The junction had 12 bases not matched to a gene; V was cut back by 6 bases and J by 4 bases. The CDR3 spells CASSRPPDRVYEQYF. DNA of the CDR3: TGTGCCAGCAGCCGACCACCTGACAGGGTTTACGAGCAGTACTTC.

The chain is built from TRBV30 and TRBJ2-1; 10 positions agree with TRBD1. The germline V gene encodes CDR1 GTSNPN and CDR2 SVGIG (reference sequence). Trimming at V came to 2 bases and at J to 6 bases, leaving 4 bases not matched to a gene. This CDR3 contains 14 residues. CDR3 nucleotide sequence: TGTGCCTGGAGTCCCGGACAGGGGGTCAATGAGCAGTTCTTC. Its protein product is CAWSPGQGVNEQFF.

This clone was seen a single time. The chain couples TRBV28 to TRBJ2-1; D call uncertain. Trimming removed 5 bases from V and 5 bases from J, with 13 bases in between. This CDR3 comprises 14 residues. CDR1 is MDHEN, CDR2 SYDVKM, per germline. CDR3 DNA sequence: TGTGCCAGCAGTCCGTTCTTAAAGAACAATGAGCAGTTCTTC. Its translation: CASSPFLKNNEQFF. Filled out from reference TRBV28 and TRBJ2-1, the complete variable domain reads DVKVTQSSRYLVKRTGEKVFLECVQDMDHENMFWYRQDPGLGLRLIYFSYDVKMKEKGDIPEGYSVSREKKERFSLILESASTNQTSMYLCASSPFLKNNEQFFGPGTRLTVL.

The genes are TRBV28 and TRBJ2-7, with D possibly being TRBD2 (5 bases). In germline, CDR1 is MDHEN, CDR2 SYDVKM. V was trimmed by 6 bases and J by 2 bases, leaving 23 bases between them. The CDR3 loop spans 17 amino acids. The CDR3 reads CASSQRKLLGRTYEQYF. The CDR3 DNA reads as TGTGCCAGCAGCCAACGAAAATTACTAGGGAGAACCTACGAGCAGTACTTC.

The V and J genes are TRBV2 and TRBJ1-5; TRBD1 might be the D (5 bases). Germline CDR1 is SNHLY and CDR2 is FYNNEI. V lost 4 bases and J lost 0, with 7 bases in between. The CDR3 runs 14 residues. CDR3 sequence reads: CASSGGVSNQPQHF. CDR3 sequence (DNA): TGTGCCAGCAGTGGGGGGGTTAGCAATCAGCCCCAGCATTTT.

The chain has TRBV27 and TRBJ2-5, with 9 nucleotides matching TRBD1. Germline CDR1 reads MNHEY; CDR2 reads SMNVEV (reference sequence). This CDR3 spans 14 amino acids. The J segment lost 5 bases and the V segment lost 5 bases, leaving 6 bases of the junction unmatched. This chain's CDR3 is CASSPTGGWETQYF. CDR3 in DNA: TGTGCCAGCAGTCCGACAGGGGGTTGGGAGACCCAGTACTTC.